One and the same sample provided the 28 T cell receptor beta chains below, sequenced in a study of OX40 agonist ivuxolimab in advanced cancers. The protocol was immunoSEQ multiplex PCR, while the TCRdb copy is restricted to in-frame clones and leaves out a portion. The sample contains 30,000 to 45,000 clones, about 81% of which appear only once. The specimen comprised CD4+ or CD8+ T cells sorted from blood, sampled in a trial of the OX40 agonist ivuxolimab. These receptor sequences come from an adult with an advanced solid tumor such as melanoma, head and neck, liver or kidney cancer.

The rearrangement links TRBV19 to TRBJ2-3; no definite D call. Germline V gene sequence: CDR1 LNHDA, CDR2 SQIVND (reference sequence). V shed 3 bases and J shed 5 bases, with 9 bases lying between them. This CDR3 contains 13 residues. The CDR3 nucleotides read TGTGCCAGTAGTATCGGGTTGGTAGATACGCAGTATTTT. Translating gives CASSIGLVDTQYF.

This chain connects TRBV2 to TRBJ1-2; tentative D call: TRBD1 (5 bases). In germline, CDR1 is SNHLY, CDR2 FYNNEI. V was cut by 6 bases and J by 7 bases, with 18 bases left in between. The CDR3 is 14 amino acids. As DNA, the CDR3 is TGTGCCAGCAGAGGAGACATTCCGGGGGGTGGCTACACCTTC. Protein: CASRGDIPGGGYTF.

The chain employs TRBV14 and TRBJ2-5; D is ambiguous. V dropped 1 base and J dropped 1 base, with 10 bases sitting between them. The CDR3 spans 15 residues. CDR1 is SGHDN and CDR2 is FVKESK in the germline V gene. DNA for the CDR3: TGTGCCAGCAGCCAAGGGTTTGGCGGCCAAGAGACCCAGTACTTC. This encodes CASSQGFGGQETQYF.

The chain joins TRBV7-1 to TRBJ2-7, with D unresolved. TRBV7-1 is classed as an ORF, of uncertain function. The CDR3 contains 13 residues. Between the trimmed V and J ends, which lost 4 bases and 2 bases, there was a span of 9 bases. Here the CDR3 DNA reads TGTGCCAGCAGCTTTAACCCGACCTACGAGCAGTACTTC. Its translation is CASSFNPTYEQYF.

The rearrangement uses TRBV7-6 and TRBJ1-3, with D hard to call. CDR1 and CDR2 from the germline V gene are SGHVS and FNYEAQ. Deletions cut 5 bases from V and 1 base from J, with 6 bases between. This CDR3 spans 13 amino acids. The CDR3: CASSLSSGNTIYF. The CDR3 DNA reads TGTGCCAGCAGCCTCAGTTCTGGAAACACCATATATTTT. Full variable domain (rest looked up from reference TRBV7-6 and TRBJ1-3): GAGVSQSPRYKVTKRGQDVALRCDPISGHVSLYWYRQALGQGPEFLTYFNYEAQQDKSGLPNDRFSAERPEGSISTLTIQRTEQRDSAMYRCASSLSSGNTIYFGEGSWLTVV.

The V call is TRBV10-1, the J call TRBJ1-1; tentative D call: TRBD1 (5 bases). Trimming removed 11 bases from V and 4 bases from J, with 11 bases in between. The CDR3 covers 11 residues. CDR1 and CDR2 (germline): WNHNN, SYGVQD (reference sequence). The CDR3 reads CARKDSTEAFF. The CDR3 coding sequence is TGCGCCCGAAAAGACAGCACTGAAGCTTTCTTT.

V and J are TRBV15 and TRBJ2-7; D is ambiguous. The CDR3 spans 15 residues. V lost 5 bases and J 3 bases, leaving 17 bases between the germline ends. Germline-derived CDR1 and CDR2 are LNHNV and YYDKDF (reference sequence). DNA for the CDR3: TGTGCCACCAGCTCGGCTTCCCTCGGGTTCTACGAGCAGTACTTC. It codes for CATSSASLGFYEQYF. Filled out from reference TRBV15 and TRBJ2-7, the complete variable domain reads DAMVIQNPRYQVTQFGKPVTLSCSQTLNHNVMYWYQQKSSQAPKLLFHYYDKDFNNEADTPDNFQSRRPNTSFCFLDIRSPGLGDTAMYLCATSSASLGFYEQYFGPGTRLTVT.

Concerning this clone: Other DNA sequences from this sample encode an identical CDR3 as well. The chain uses TRBV5-4 and TRBJ1-1; D is unclear. Trimming removed 1 base at V and 3 bases at J, with 10 bases between. The CDR3 loop spans 14 amino acids. Germline V gene data show CDR1 as SGHNT and CDR2 as YYREEE (reference sequence). As DNA, the CDR3 is TGTGCCAGCAGCTTGTGGGGTGCGGACACTGAAGCTTTCTTT. It is translated as CASSLWGADTEAFF.

The rearrangement links TRBV9 to TRBJ2-3; D not resolved. The CDR3 totals 13 residues. V shed 2 bases and J shed 5 bases, with 9 bases lying between them. CDR1 and CDR2 (germline): SGDLS, YYNGEE. The CDR3 DNA reads TGTGCCAGCAGCGTTACCCTCGTAGATACGCAGTATTTT. Encoded protein: CASSVTLVDTQYF.

V usage is TRBV7-9 and J usage is TRBJ1-2, with D possibly matching TRBD1 (5 bases). This CDR3 spans 13 amino acids. V lost 0 bases and J 8 bases, leaving 10 bases between the germline ends. Germline loops: CDR1 SEHNR, CDR2 FQNEAQ (reference sequence). The CDR3 loop is CASSLAQGVGYTF. CDR3 bases: TGTGCCAGCAGCTTAGCGCAGGGCGTCGGCTACACCTTC.

This clone turned up a few times. This CDR3 is CASSGDGKNTEAFF. In DNA, the CDR3 is TGTGCCAGCAGTGGGGACGGAAAGAACACTGAAGCTTTCTTT. The V and J genes are TRBV6-4 and TRBJ1-1; the D gene is possibly TRBD1 (5 bases). Germline V gene lookup returns CDR1 MRHNA and CDR2 SNTAGT. The CDR3 is made up of 14 amino acids. V was clipped by 4 bases and J by 1 base, with 10 bases between them.

The chain recombines TRBV7-2 with TRBJ2-7; D call uncertain. Germline V gene data show CDR1 as SGHTA and CDR2 as FQGNSA. The V and J ends lost 6 bases and 4 bases respectively, with 13 bases between them. The CDR3 contains 13 residues. The CDR3 nucleotides read TGTGCCAGCAGTAGAACACCGTCTTACGAGCAGTACTTC. This encodes CASSRTPSYEQYF.

The genes are TRBV9 and TRBJ1-4; D gene unclear. The CDR3 has 15 residues. Trimming cost V 0 bases and J 9 bases, with 15 bases left between them. Germline V lookup: CDR1 SGDLS, CDR2 YYNGEE. Here the CDR3 DNA reads TGTGCCAGCAGCGTAGCTTCACAAACCCCGCAAAAACTGTTTTTT. Translated, it gives CASSVASQTPQKLFF.

The rearrangement uses TRBV7-6 and TRBJ1-1; unclear D gene. The germline V gene has CDR1 SGHVS and CDR2 FNYEAQ. The V end was cut by 6 bases, the J end by 2 bases, with 10 bases between. The CDR3 loop spans 13 amino acids. CDR3 sequence: CASSLQRNTEAFF. The CDR3 region has the DNA TGTGCCAGCAGTCTACAGAGAAACACTGAAGCTTTCTTT. Together with reference TRBV7-6 and TRBJ1-1, the CDR3 gives the full variable domain: GAGVSQSPRYKVTKRGQDVALRCDPISGHVSLYWYRQALGQGPEFLTYFNYEAQQDKSGLPNDRFSAERPEGSISTLTIQRTEQRDSAMYRCASSLQRNTEAFFGQGTRLTVV.

V usage is TRBV9 and J usage is TRBJ2-3, with no clear D. This CDR3 is 13 amino acids long. Germline V lookup: CDR1 SGDLS, CDR2 YYNGEE. The V end lost 0 bases, the J end lost 11 bases, and 13 bases lay between the germline ends. The CDR3 DNA is TGTGCCAGCAGCGTAGACTTTTTCCCCGGGCAGTATTTT. Residues: CASSVDFFPGQYF. Based on the CDR3 plus reference TRBV9 and TRBJ2-3, the full variable domain is DSGVTQTPKHLITATGQRVTLRCSPRSGDLSVYWYQQSLDQGLQFLIQYYNGEERAKGNILERFSAQQFPDLHSELNLSSLELGDSALYFCASSVDFFPGQYFGPGTRLTVL.

In this sample, this clone turned up a few times. The chain uses TRBV27 and TRBJ2-2; 7 nucleotides match TRBD1. The CDR3 covers 14 residues. The V gene end was trimmed by 10 bases and the J gene end by 4 bases; junction bases not matched to a gene: 9. Germline-derived CDR1 and CDR2 are MNHEY and SMNVEV (reference sequence). The CDR3 DNA sequence: TGTGCCACCCGGGACAGCCTACGCACCGGGGAGCTGTTTTTT. As protein: CATRDSLRTGELFF.

The rearrangement joins TRBV29-1 to TRBJ2-7; D remains unclear. The length of the CDR3 is 15 residues. CDR1 and CDR2 from the germline V gene are SQVTM and ANQGSEA. Deletions cut 6 bases from V and 2 bases from J, with 20 bases between. The CDR3 DNA follows: TGCAGCGTCCGATCCAAACAGACAATTCCCTACGAGCAGTACTTC. Translating gives CSVRSKQTIPYEQYF.

This chain uses TRBV27 with TRBJ2-1; the D gene could be TRBD1 or TRBD2 (6 bases each). Trimming took 2 bases from V and 7 from J, leaving 21 bases between them. This CDR3 spans 17 amino acids. Germline assignment: CDR1 MNHEY and CDR2 SMNVEV (reference sequence). DNA of the CDR3: TGTGCCAGCAGTTTAGCCTGGTTCGGGGGCATTAGGAATGAGCAGTTCTTC. Its translation is CASSLAWFGGIRNEQFF.

This clone occurred a few times. The V and J genes are TRBV6-6 and TRBJ1-2; D is unresolved. Trimming stripped 0 bases from V and 6 bases from J, with 11 bases between. Germline values: CDR1 MNHNY, CDR2 SVGAGI (reference sequence). The CDR3 runs to 14 residues. The CDR3 is CASSYSGREDGYTF. For the CDR3, the DNA is TGTGCCAGCAGTTACTCAGGGAGGGAGGATGGCTACACCTTC.

The J gene is TRBJ2-1, the V gene TRBV18, with no clear D. Trimming took 0 bases from V and 10 from J, leaving 13 bases between them. The CDR3 has 14 amino acids. The V gene's germline CDR1 is KGHSH and CDR2 LQKENI. This chain's CDR3 is CASSPPLEHREQFF. The DNA for the CDR3 is TGTGCCAGCTCACCACCATTAGAGCATCGGGAGCAGTTCTTC.

The J gene is TRBJ2-7, the V gene TRBV7-8; D is ambiguous. The germline V gene has CDR1 SGHVS and CDR2 FQNEAQ. The CDR3 extends over 13 amino acids. V dropped 1 base and J dropped 7 bases, with 11 bases sitting between them. The CDR3 region is CASSLVRQFEQYF. The CDR3 DNA is TGTGCCAGCAGCTTAGTCCGGCAGTTTGAGCAGTACTTC.

CDR3 bases: TGCGCCAGCAGCCGACAGGCAAGGGACACTGAAGCTTTCTTT. Its translation: CASSRQARDTEAFF. The V call is TRBV4-1, the J call TRBJ1-1; tentative D call: TRBD1 (6 bases). Germline-derived CDR1 and CDR2 are MGHRA and YSYEKL. The CDR3 consists of 14 residues. V was pared by 4 bases and J by 3 bases, with 12 bases between.

DNA for the CDR3: TGTGCCACCAGCAGAGCGGGGGACAATCAGCCCCAGCATTTT. It is translated as CATSRAGDNQPQHF. This rearrangement joins TRBV15 to TRBJ1-5; weak D call: TRBD1 (5 bases). The ends were cut back, 1 base at V and 3 bases at J, with 7 bases in the middle. This CDR3 has 14 residues. The germline V gene has CDR1 LNHNV and CDR2 YYDKDF (reference sequence).

V is TRBV29-1 and J is TRBJ1-2; D call uncertain. The V end was cut by 3 bases, the J end by 0 bases, with 8 bases between. Germline CDR1 is SQVTM and CDR2 is ANQGSEA. CDR3 length: 13 residues. This chain's CDR3 is CSVEPVPNYGYTF. CDR3 bases: TGCAGCGTTGAGCCGGTTCCTAACTATGGCTACACCTTC.

In its sample, this clone was seen once. The V and J genes are TRBV7-2 and TRBJ2-7; 8 bases are shared with TRBD1. J was trimmed by 5 bases and V by 1 base; bases with no gene match: 13. Germline CDR1 reads SGHTA; CDR2 reads FQGNSA. CDR3 length: 17 amino acids. This CDR3 reads CASSLGSGQGAFNEQYF. In DNA, the CDR3 is TGTGCCAGCAGCTTAGGCTCCGGGCAGGGGGCATTCAACGAGCAGTACTTC.

The chain employs TRBV5-1 and TRBJ1-6; 9 bases align to TRBD1. V lost 1 base, J lost 8 bases, and 4 bases stayed unmatched. This CDR3 region has 15 residues. The V gene's germline CDR1 is SGHRS and CDR2 YFSETQ. The CDR3 bases are TGCGCCAGCAGCTTGTACAGGGGGCCGGATTCACCCCTCCACTTT. Translating it yields CASSLYRGPDSPLHF. Full variable domain (missing parts from reference TRBV5-1 and TRBJ1-6): KAGVTQTPRYLIKTRGQQVTLSCSPISGHRSVSWYQQTPGQGLQFLFEYFSETQRNKGNFPGRFSGRQFSNSRSEMNVSTLELGDSALYLCASSLYRGPDSPLHFGNGTRLTVT.

The chain is built from TRBV27 and TRBJ2-1; 8 nucleotides align to TRBD2. V dropped 5 bases and J dropped 4; count of bases not matched to a gene: 16. In germline, CDR1 is MNHEY, CDR2 SMNVEV (reference sequence). The CDR3 has 18 amino acids. CDR3 amino acids: CASSPRGGAFVSYNEQFF. The CDR3 DNA sequence: TGTGCCAGCAGTCCCCGGGGGGGCGCCTTTGTATCTTACAATGAGCAGTTCTTC.

The rearrangement links TRBV18 to TRBJ1-3, with 7 bases identical to TRBD1. There are 15 residues in the CDR3. The germline gives CDR1 KGHSH, CDR2 LQKENI. V lost 4 bases, J lost 2 bases, and 5 bases stayed unmatched. CDR3 in amino acids: CASSLRTGAGNTIYF. CDR3 coding DNA: TGTGCCAGCTCACTCCGCACAGGGGCTGGAAACACCATATATTTT.